One TCR beta chain is described in this entry. The antigen remains unidentified. The data stem from a study of brain T cells in children with intractable seizures. The time point is: blood from clinic visit 5 months post-surgery; TSC patient then seizure free. Regarding the study as a whole: Patients' HCMV serostatus was unknown; virus specificity rests on CDR3 similarity alone.

Only in-frame clones appear in the TCRdb table, and some are missing; sequencing was by immunoSEQ multiplex PCR. In the table there are approximately 330,000 clones, more than 85% of which are singletons. V was clipped by 1 base and J by 2 bases, with 11 bases between them. Germline CDR1 reads MGHDK; CDR2 reads SYGVNS. The CDR3 contains 15 residues. This rearrangement joins TRBV25-1 to TRBJ1-2; D call uncertain. The clonotype comes from a boy younger than two with tuberous sclerosis and intractable seizures. Sequencing used peripheral blood, obtained approximately 5 months after surgery. DNA for the CDR3: TGTGCCAGCAGTGAATGGCACGGACGGAACTATGGCTACACCTTC. Translating gives CASSEWHGRNYGYTF.